These 5 T cell receptor beta chains were sequenced from one sample in a study of blood T cell repertoires in COVID-19. Libraries were prepared by immunoSEQ multiplex PCR; TCRdb keeps only in-frame clonotypes and omits some of them. The sample includes about 190,000 clones, 70% to 85% of them seen just once. Sequencing was performed on peripheral blood. The receptor set was obtained from a man aged 45-65 years who had recovered from COVID-19.

This clone was seen more than once but under ten times. The chain is built from TRBV29-1 and TRBJ1-2; 9 positions agree with TRBD1. CDR3 length equals 13 residues. CDR1 is SQVTM and CDR2 is ANQGSEA in the germline V gene. The ends lost 7 bases at V and 5 bases at J; junction bases unmatched: 8. CDR3 DNA: TGCAGCGCCGACAATGGGACAGGGTATGGCTACACCTTC. Its protein is CSADNGTGYGYTF.

The J gene is TRBJ2-5, the V gene TRBV30; D may be TRBD2 (5 bases). In germline, CDR1 is GTSNPN, CDR2 SVGIG (reference sequence). The CDR3 runs 14 residues. Between the trimmed V and J ends, which lost 2 bases and 5 bases, there was a span of 15 bases. The CDR3 DNA sequence: TGTGCCTGGAGTCTTGGACTCGCCAGGGAGACCCAGTACTTC. Residues: CAWSLGLARETQYF.

The rearrangement joins TRBV10-3 to TRBJ2-5, with D maybe TRBD1 (6 bases). CDR1 ENHRY and CDR2 SYGVKD come from the germline V gene. The CDR3 length is 13 residues. V was pared by 3 bases and J by 4 bases, with 9 bases between. CDR3: CAISDTRGETQYF. The CDR3 coding sequence is TGTGCCATCAGTGACACCAGGGGAGAGACCCAGTACTTC.

The V call is TRBV7-2, the J call TRBJ2-7, with 7 bases fitting TRBD2. Germline V gene sequence: CDR1 SGHTA, CDR2 FQGNSA. There are 13 residues in the CDR3. Trimming removed 2 bases from V and 12 bases from J; junction bases left unmatched: 10. CDR3 DNA: TGTGCCAGCAGCTTACTAGCGGAGCCCCTTCGGTACTTC. This encodes CASSLLAEPLRYF. Supplemented by reference TRBV7-2 and TRBJ2-7, the full variable domain reads GAGVSQSPSNKVTEKGKDVELRCDPISGHTALYWYRQSLGQGLEFLIYFQGNSAPDKSGLPSDRFSAERTGGSVSTLTIQRTQQEDSAVYLCASSLLAEPLRYFGPGTRLTVT.

The V and J genes are TRBV5-1 and TRBJ2-1, with 8 bases identical to TRBD2. CDR3 length equals 14 residues. The germline V gene encodes CDR1 SGHRS and CDR2 YFSETQ. V shed 0 bases, J shed 10 bases, and the junction held 6 bases outside the gene matches. This CDR3 reads CASSLGAGGGEQFF. The CDR3 DNA reads TGCGCCAGCAGCTTGGGGGCGGGAGGTGGAGAGCAGTTCTTC.